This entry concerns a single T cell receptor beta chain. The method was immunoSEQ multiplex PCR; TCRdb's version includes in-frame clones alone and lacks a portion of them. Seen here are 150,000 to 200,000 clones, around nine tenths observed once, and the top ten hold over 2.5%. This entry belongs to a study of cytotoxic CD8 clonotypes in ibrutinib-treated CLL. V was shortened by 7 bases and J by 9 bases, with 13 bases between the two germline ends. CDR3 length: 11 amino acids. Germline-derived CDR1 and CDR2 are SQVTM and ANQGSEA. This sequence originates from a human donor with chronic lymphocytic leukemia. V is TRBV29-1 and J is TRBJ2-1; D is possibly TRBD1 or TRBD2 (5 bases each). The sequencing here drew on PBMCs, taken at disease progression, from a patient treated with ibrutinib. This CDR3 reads CSASEGSEQFF. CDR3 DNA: TGCAGCGCCTCAGAGGGGAGTGAGCAGTTCTTC.